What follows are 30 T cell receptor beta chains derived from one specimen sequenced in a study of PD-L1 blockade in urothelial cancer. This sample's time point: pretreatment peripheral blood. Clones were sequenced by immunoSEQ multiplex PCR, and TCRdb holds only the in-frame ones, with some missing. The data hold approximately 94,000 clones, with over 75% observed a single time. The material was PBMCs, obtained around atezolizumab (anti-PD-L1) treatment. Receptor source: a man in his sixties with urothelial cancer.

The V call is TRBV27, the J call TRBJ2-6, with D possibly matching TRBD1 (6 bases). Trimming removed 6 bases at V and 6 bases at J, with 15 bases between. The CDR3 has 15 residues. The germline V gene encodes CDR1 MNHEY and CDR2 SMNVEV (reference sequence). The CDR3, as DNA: TGTGCCAGCAGCCAAAGCTGGGGGCAGGCCAACGTCCTGACTTTC. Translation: CASSQSWGQANVLTF.

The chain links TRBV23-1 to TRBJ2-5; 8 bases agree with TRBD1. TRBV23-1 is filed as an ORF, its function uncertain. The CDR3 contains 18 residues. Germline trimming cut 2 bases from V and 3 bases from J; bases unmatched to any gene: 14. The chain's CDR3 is CASSQIPRRDRREETQYF. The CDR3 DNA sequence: TGCGCCAGCAGTCAAATACCAAGACGGGACAGGCGCGAAGAGACCCAGTACTTC.

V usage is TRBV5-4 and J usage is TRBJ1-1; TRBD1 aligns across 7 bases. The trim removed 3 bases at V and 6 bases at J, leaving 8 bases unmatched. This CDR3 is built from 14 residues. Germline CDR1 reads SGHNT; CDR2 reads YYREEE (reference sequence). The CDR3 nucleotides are TGTGCCAGCAGCTCGACAGGGCCTTCCGCTGAAGCTTTCTTT. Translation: CASSSTGPSAEAFF.

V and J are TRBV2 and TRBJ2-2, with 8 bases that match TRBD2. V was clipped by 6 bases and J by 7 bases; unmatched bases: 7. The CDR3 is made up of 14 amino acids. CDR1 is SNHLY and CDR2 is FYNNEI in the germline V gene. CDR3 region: CASSPGLEVGELFF. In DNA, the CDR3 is TGTGCCAGCAGCCCGGGACTAGAAGTCGGGGAGCTGTTTTTT.

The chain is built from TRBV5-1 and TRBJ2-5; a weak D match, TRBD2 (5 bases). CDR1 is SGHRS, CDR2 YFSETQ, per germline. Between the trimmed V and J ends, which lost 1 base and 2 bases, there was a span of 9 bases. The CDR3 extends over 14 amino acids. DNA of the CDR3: TGCGCCAGCAGCTTGCCCAGCGGACAAGAGACCCAGTACTTC. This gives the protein CASSLPSGQETQYF.

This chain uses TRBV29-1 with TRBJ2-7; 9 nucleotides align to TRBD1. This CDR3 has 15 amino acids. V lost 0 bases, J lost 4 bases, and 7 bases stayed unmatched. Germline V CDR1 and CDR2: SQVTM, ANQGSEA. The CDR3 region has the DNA TGCAGCGTTGAAGATATGGGAGACAGGGGGTACGAGCAGTACTTC. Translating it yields CSVEDMGDRGYEQYF.

CDR3 DNA: TGCACCGTGAGGGAGCTAGCGGGAGGGCTTGAGCAGTTCTTC. It specifies CTVRELAGGLEQFF. V and J are TRBV29-1 and TRBJ2-1; TRBD2 agrees at 12 bases. Germline values: CDR1 SQVTM, CDR2 ANQGSEA. This CDR3 contains 14 residues.

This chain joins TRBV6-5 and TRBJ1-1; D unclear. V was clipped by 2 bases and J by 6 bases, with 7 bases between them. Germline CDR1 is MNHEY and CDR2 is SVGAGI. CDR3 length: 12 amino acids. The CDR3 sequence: CASSYGLAEAFF. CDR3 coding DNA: TGTGCCAGCAGTTACGGGCTCGCTGAAGCTTTCTTT.

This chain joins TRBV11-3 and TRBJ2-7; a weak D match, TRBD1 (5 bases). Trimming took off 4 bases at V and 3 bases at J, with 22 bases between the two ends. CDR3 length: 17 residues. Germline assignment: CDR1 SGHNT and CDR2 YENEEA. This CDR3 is CASSSSDWTRSHYEQYF. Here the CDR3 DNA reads TGTGCCAGCAGCTCTAGTGACTGGACACGGAGCCACTACGAGCAGTACTTC.

DNA of the CDR3: TGTGCCAGCAGCTTAAGAACTCCGACCGGGGAGCTGTTTTTT. Protein product: CASSLRTPTGELFF. This chain joins TRBV7-2 and TRBJ2-2; no clear D. CDR1 is SGHTA, CDR2 FQGNSA, per germline. The CDR3 is 14 amino acids. Trimming removed 2 bases at V and 5 bases at J, with 9 bases between.

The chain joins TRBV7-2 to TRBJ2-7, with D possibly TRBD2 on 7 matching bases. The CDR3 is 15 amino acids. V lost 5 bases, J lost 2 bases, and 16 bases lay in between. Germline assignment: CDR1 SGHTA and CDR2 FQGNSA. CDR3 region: CASSQMGGATYEQYF. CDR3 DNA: TGTGCCAGCAGCCAGATGGGGGGGGCGACCTACGAGCAGTACTTC.

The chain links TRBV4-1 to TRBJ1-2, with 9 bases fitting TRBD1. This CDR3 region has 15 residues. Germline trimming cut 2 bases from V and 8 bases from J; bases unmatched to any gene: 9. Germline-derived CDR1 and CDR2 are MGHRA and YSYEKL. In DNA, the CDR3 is TGCGCCAGCAGCCAAACCACCGGGACAGGGCGCGGCTACACCTTC. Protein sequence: CASSQTTGTGRGYTF.

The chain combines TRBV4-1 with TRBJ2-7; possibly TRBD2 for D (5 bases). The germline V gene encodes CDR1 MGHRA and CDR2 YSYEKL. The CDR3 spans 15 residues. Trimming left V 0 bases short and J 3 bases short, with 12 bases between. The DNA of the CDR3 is TGCGCCAGCAGCCAAGATCATGAGGGCTTCTACGAGCAGTACTTC. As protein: CASSQDHEGFYEQYF.

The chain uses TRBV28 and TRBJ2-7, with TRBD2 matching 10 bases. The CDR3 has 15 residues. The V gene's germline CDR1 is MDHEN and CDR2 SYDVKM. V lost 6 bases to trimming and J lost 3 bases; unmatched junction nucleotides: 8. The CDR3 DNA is TGTGCCAGCAGCTCTCCGGGACTAGCGAGCTACGAGCAGTACTTC. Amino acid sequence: CASSSPGLASYEQYF.

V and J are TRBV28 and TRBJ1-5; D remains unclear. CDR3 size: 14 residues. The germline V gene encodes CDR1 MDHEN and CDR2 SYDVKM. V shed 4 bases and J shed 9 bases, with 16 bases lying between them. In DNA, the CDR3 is TGTGCCAGCAGTTACGGCGGGGTAGGTGGGCCCCAGCATTTT. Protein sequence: CASSYGGVGGPQHF.

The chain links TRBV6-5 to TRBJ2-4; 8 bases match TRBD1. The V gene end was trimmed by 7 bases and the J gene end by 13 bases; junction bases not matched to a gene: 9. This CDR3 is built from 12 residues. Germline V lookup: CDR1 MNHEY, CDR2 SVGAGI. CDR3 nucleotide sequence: TGTGCCAGCAAATCGCCAGGGGGCGCACAGTACTTC. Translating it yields CASKSPGGAQYF.

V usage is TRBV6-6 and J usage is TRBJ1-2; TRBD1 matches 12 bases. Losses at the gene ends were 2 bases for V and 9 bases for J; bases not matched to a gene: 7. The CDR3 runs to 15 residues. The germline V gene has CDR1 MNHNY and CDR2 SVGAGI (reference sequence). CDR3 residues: CASSYEIGTGGRYTF. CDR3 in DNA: TGTGCCAGCAGTTACGAGATCGGGACAGGGGGCCGCTACACCTTC.

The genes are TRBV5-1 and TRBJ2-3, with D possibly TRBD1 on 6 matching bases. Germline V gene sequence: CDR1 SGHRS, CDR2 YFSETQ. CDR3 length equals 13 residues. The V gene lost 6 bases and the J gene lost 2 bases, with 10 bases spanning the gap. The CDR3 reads CASNTGSTDTQYF. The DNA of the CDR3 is TGCGCCAGCAACACAGGGTCCACAGATACGCAGTATTTT.

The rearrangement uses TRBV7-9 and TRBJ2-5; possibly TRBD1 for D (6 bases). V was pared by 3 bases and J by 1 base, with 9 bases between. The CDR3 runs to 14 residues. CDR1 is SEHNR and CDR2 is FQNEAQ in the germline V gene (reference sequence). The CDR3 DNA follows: TGTGCCAGCAGCTTTTGGACAGTCCAAGAGACCCAGTACTTC. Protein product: CASSFWTVQETQYF.

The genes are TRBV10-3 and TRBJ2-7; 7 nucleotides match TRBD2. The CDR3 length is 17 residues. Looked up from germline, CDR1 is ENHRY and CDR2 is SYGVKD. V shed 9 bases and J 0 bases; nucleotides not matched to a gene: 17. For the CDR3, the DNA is TGTGCCATAACCTCGAGTGCTAGCGGTAATTTCTCCTACGAGCAGTACTTC. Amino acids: CAITSSASGNFSYEQYF.

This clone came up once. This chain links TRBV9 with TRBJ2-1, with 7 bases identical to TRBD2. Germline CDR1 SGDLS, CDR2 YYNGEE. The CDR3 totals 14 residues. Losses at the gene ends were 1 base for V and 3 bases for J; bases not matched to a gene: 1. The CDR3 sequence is CASSVSGNYNEQFF. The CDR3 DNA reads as TGTGCCAGCAGCGTAAGCGGGAACTACAATGAGCAGTTCTTC.

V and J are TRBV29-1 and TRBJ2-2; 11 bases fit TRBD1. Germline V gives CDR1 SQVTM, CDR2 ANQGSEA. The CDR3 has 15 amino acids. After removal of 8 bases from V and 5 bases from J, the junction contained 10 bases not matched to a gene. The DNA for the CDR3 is TGCAGCTATGGACAGGGGGCGCCGGGGACCGGGGAGCTGTTTTTT. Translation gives CSYGQGAPGTGELFF.

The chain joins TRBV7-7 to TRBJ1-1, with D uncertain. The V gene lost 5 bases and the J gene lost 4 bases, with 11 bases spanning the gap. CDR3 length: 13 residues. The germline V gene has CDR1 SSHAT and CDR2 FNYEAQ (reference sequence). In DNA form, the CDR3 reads TGTGCCAGCAGCATCAGACACGGCACTGAAGCTTTCTTT. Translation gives CASSIRHGTEAFF.

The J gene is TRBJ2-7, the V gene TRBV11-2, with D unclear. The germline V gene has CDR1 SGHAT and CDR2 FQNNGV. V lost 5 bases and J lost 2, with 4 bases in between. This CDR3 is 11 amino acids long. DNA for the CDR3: TGTGCCAGCAGCCGGGCCTACGAGCAGTACTTC. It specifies CASSRAYEQYF.

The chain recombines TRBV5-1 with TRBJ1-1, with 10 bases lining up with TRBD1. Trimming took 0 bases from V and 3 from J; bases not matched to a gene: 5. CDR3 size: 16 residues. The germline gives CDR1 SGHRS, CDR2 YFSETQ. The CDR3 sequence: CASSLGDRGADTEAFF. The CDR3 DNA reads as TGCGCCAGCAGCTTGGGGGACAGGGGCGCCGACACTGAAGCTTTCTTT. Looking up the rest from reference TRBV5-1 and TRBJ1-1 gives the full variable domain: KAGVTQTPRYLIKTRGQQVTLSCSPISGHRSVSWYQQTPGQGLQFLFEYFSETQRNKGNFPGRFSGRQFSNSRSEMNVSTLELGDSALYLCASSLGDRGADTEAFFGQGTRLTVV.

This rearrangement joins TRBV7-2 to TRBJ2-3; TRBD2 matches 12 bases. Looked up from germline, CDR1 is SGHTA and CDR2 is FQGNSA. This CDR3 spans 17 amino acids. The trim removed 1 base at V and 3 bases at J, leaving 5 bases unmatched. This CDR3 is CASSLGPGLAGTDTQYF. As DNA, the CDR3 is TGTGCCAGCAGCTTAGGGCCAGGACTAGCGGGGACAGATACGCAGTATTTT.

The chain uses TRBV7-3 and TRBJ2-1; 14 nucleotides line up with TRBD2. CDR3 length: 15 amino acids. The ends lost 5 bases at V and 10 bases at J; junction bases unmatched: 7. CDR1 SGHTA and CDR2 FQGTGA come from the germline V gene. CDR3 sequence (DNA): TGTGCCAGCAGCCTAGGACTAGCGGGAGGACCCGAGCAGTTCTTC. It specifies CASSLGLAGGPEQFF.

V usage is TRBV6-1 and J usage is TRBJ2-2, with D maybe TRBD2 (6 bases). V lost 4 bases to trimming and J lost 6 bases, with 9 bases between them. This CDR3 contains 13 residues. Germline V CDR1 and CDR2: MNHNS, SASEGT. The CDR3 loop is CASSGGVSGELFF. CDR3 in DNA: TGTGCCAGCAGTGGCGGGGTTTCCGGGGAGCTGTTTTTT.

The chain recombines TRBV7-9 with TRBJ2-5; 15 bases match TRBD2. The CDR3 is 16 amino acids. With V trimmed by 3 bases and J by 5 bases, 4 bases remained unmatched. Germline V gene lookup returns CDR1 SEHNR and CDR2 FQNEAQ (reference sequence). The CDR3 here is CASSLGLAGGRETQYF. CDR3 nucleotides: TGTGCCAGCAGCTTGGGACTAGCGGGGGGCCGGGAGACCCAGTACTTC. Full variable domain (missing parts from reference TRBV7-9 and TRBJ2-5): DTGVSQNPRHKITKRGQNVTFRCDPISEHNRLYWYRQTLGQGPEFLTYFQNEAQLEKSRLLSDRFSAERPKGSFSTLEIQRTEQGDSAMYLCASSLGLAGGRETQYFGPGTRLLVL.

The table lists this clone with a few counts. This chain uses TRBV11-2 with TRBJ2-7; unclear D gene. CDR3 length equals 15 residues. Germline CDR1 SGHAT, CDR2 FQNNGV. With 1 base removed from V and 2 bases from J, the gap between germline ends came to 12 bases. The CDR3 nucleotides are TGTGCCAGCAGCTTAGGACCGGGTATGGCCTACGAGCAGTACTTC. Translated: CASSLGPGMAYEQYF.